Listed below are T cell receptor beta chains from one sample, sequenced in a study of cytomegalovirus exposure and HLA in healthy donors. Profiling relied on immunoSEQ multiplex PCR, and the TCRdb table lists in-frame clones only, not all of them. In the table there are about 130,000 clones, roughly 70% of which are singletons. The material sequenced was PBMCs. Receptors originate from a man aged 40-49 years in good health and CMV-seropositive. CDR3s include the opening cysteine and the closing phenylalanine or tryptophan. D genes are given only for firm matches. A clone size is listed for some rows: how often the clone was seen (once, few, many), or a class if it is expanded.

j_gene | v_gene | abundance | d_gene | CDR3aa | CDR3nt
TRBJ2-6 | TRBV6-6 | . | . | CASSYVGSGANVLTF | TGTGCCAGCAGTTACGTCGGGTCTGGGGCCAACGTCCTGACTTTC
TRBJ2-6 | TRBV7-2 | . | TRBD1 | CASSPQGARGANVLTF | TGTGCCAGCAGCCCGCAGGGGGCCAGAGGGGCCAACGTCCTGACTTTC
TRBJ1-2 | TRBV11-2 | few | . | CASSLVTSGGYTF | TGTGCCAGCAGCTTAGTAACGTCCGGTGGCTACACCTTC
TRBJ2-7 | TRBV5-6 | . | . | CASSLDGSSYEQYF | TGTGCCAGCAGCTTGGACGGTAGCTCCTACGAGCAGTACTTC
TRBJ1-2 | TRBV7-9 | . | . | CASSVRDLRDGYTF | TGTGCCAGCAGCGTGCGGGACCTAAGAGATGGCTACACCTTC
TRBJ1-4 | TRBV28 | . | TRBD1 | CASSRGQGYNEKLFF | TGTGCCAGCAGTCGGGGACAGGGCTATAATGAAAAACTGTTTTTT
TRBJ1-4 | TRBV18 | . | . | CASSQRTVGGATNEKLFF | TGTGCCAGCTCACAACGGACCGTCGGGGGGGCAACTAATGAAAAACTGTTTTTT
TRBJ2-1 | TRBV5-1 | few | TRBD2 | CASSLIAGGNNEQFF | TGCGCCAGCAGCTTAATAGCGGGGGGTAACAATGAGCAGTTCTTC
TRBJ2-1 | TRBV9 | . | . | CASSVFDSANEQFF | TGTGCCAGCAGCGTATTCGACTCAGCGAATGAGCAGTTCTTC
TRBJ2-5 | TRBV5-1 | . | TRBD1 | CASSSKQGAVGETQYF | TGCGCCAGCAGCAGCAAACAGGGGGCTGTAGGAGAGACCCAGTACTTC
TRBJ1-4 | TRBV6-5 | . | TRBD1 | CASSYKWTGDEKLFF | TGTGCCAGCAGTTACAAATGGACAGGGGATGAAAAACTGTTTTTT
TRBJ1-5 | TRBV5-6 | . | . | CASSLGPRVPQHF | TGTGCCAGCAGCTTGGGACCCAGGGTGCCCCAGCATTTT
TRBJ2-1 | TRBV5-6 | few | TRBD2 | CASSLLAGGAYNEQFF | TGTGCCAGCAGCTTGCTAGCGGGGGGTGCCTACAATGAGCAGTTCTTC
TRBJ2-5 | TRBV19 | few | TRBD1 | CASSRGDRDQETQYF | TGTGCCAGTAGTCGTGGGGACAGGGACCAAGAGACCCAGTACTTC
TRBJ1-5 | TRBV19 | . | . | CASSIDAGDGQPQHF | TGTGCCAGTAGTATAGATGCAGGGGACGGTCAGCCCCAGCATTTT
TRBJ1-2 | TRBV28 | . | . | CASSLFYTGYGYTF | TGTGCCAGCAGTTTATTTTATACGGGCTATGGCTACACCTTC
TRBJ1-5 | TRBV7-2 | . | . | CASSFRDGDQPQHF | TGTGCCAGCAGCTTCAGGGATGGGGATCAGCCCCAGCATTTT
TRBJ2-7 | TRBV7-9 | . | TRBD1 | CASSLDRASYEQYF | TGTGCCAGCAGCTTGGACAGGGCTTCCTACGAGCAGTACTTC
TRBJ2-4 | TRBV7-9 | . | TRBD1 | CASSSTGSGIQYF | TGTGCCAGCAGCTCGACAGGGTCGGGCATTCAGTACTTC
TRBJ2-1 | TRBV28 | few | TRBD1 | CASRDARDSYYNEQFF | TGTGCCAGCAGAGACGCCCGGGACAGTTATTACAATGAGCAGTTCTTC
TRBJ2-1 | TRBV19 | . | . | CASSTPIREQFF | TGTGCCAGTAGTACCCCGATTCGGGAGCAGTTCTTC
TRBJ1-6 | TRBV6-6 | . | TRBD1 | CASMMAGGSYNSPLHF | TGTGCCAGCATGATGGCAGGGGGCTCCTATAATTCACCCCTCCACTTT
TRBJ2-7 | TRBV5-1 | . | . | CASSSGSAFYYEQYF | TGCGCCAGCAGCTCCGGGTCAGCTTTCTACTACGAGCAGTACTTC
TRBJ2-1 | TRBV27 | . | TRBD2 | CASSSLASGRGEQFF | TGTGCCAGCAGTTCCTTGGCTAGCGGGAGGGGTGAGCAGTTCTTC
TRBJ2-7 | TRBV7-9 | . | TRBD2 | CASNVPLAGGRGGEQYF | TGTGCCAGCAACGTCCCACTAGCGGGGGGCCGAGGGGGTGAGCAGTACTTC
TRBJ2-3 | TRBV2 | few | . | CASSRAGTTITDTQYF | TGTGCCAGCAGTCGAGCCGGGACAACCATCACAGATACGCAGTATTTT
TRBJ1-2 | TRBV6-1 | few | TRBD1 | CASRTGGAHGYTF | TGTGCCAGCAGGACAGGGGGCGCCCACGGCTACACCTTC
TRBJ1-1 | TRBV5-6 | . | TRBD1 | CASKGQGNTEAFF | TGTGCCAGCAAGGGACAGGGGAACACTGAAGCTTTCTTT
TRBJ2-3 | TRBV9 | . | TRBD2 | CASSVAGSRRGGQDTQYF | TGTGCCAGCAGCGTAGCTGGCTCGAGGCGGGGGGGCCAGGATACGCAGTATTTT
TRBJ2-4 | TRBV5-1 | . | TRBD1 | CASSLEGANIQYF | TGCGCCAGCAGCTTGGAGGGGGCAAACATTCAGTACTTC
TRBJ1-5 | TRBV5-5 | . | TRBD1 | CASRYGTGNQPQHF | TGTGCCAGCAGATACGGGACAGGCAATCAGCCCCAGCATTTT
TRBJ1-5 | TRBV7-2 | few | . | CASSADPHRDNQPQHF | TGTGCCAGCAGCGCGGACCCCCACAGGGACAATCAGCCCCAGCATTTT
TRBJ2-7 | TRBV7-6 | . | TRBD1 | CASRWTGGSYEQYF | TGTGCCAGCAGGTGGACAGGGGGCTCCTACGAGCAGTACTTC
TRBJ2-1 | TRBV5-4 | . | TRBD1 | CASSSGQGYNEQFF | TGTGCCAGCAGCTCGGGACAGGGGTACAATGAGCAGTTCTTC
TRBJ1-4 | TRBV5-1 | . | TRBD1 | CASSFNRGNEKLFF | TGCGCCAGCAGCTTTAACAGGGGTAATGAAAAACTGTTTTTT
TRBJ2-3 | TRBV5-1 | . | . | CASSLLATDTQYF | TGCGCCAGCAGCTTGTTGGCAACAGATACGCAGTATTTT
TRBJ2-3 | TRBV29-1 | . | TRBD2 | CSVEREAQYF | TGCAGCGTCGAGCGGGAAGCGCAGTATTTT
TRBJ1-5 | TRBV27 | . | TRBD1 | CASSPGTGGSGNQPQHF | TGTGCCAGCAGCCCCGGGACAGGGGGGTCGGGCAATCAGCCCCAGCATTTT
TRBJ2-7 | TRBV2 | . | . | CASTSDGNKRYEQYF | TGTGCCAGCACCTCGGACGGGAATAAGAGATACGAGCAGTACTTC
TRBJ2-5 | TRBV7-7 | . | TRBD2 | CASSLTSGRLETQYF | TGTGCTAGCAGCCTTACCAGCGGGAGGTTGGAGACCCAGTACTTC
TRBJ1-4 | TRBV11-2 | . | . | CASSNAVGEKLFF | TGTGCCAGCAGCAACGCGGTTGGGGAAAAACTGTTTTTT
TRBJ1-1 | TRBV19 | . | . | CASSITESNTEAFF | TGTGCCAGTAGTATTACAGAGAGCAACACTGAAGCTTTCTTT
TRBJ1-1 | TRBV12-5 | . | . | CASGFGPEAFF | TGTGCTAGTGGTTTTGGGCCTGAAGCTTTCTTT
TRBJ1-4 | TRBV7-9 | . | TRBD1 | CASSTVPGQGHNEKLFF | TGTGCCAGCAGCACGGTCCCGGGACAGGGTCACAATGAAAAACTGTTTTTT
TRBJ2-1 | TRBV30 | . | TRBD2 | CAWSAGTSGEKNNEQFF | TGTGCCTGGAGTGCCGGGACTAGCGGGGAGAAGAACAATGAGCAGTTCTTC
TRBJ2-3 | TRBV4-2 | once | TRBD2 | CASSQRGLLGLLKADTQYF | TGTGCCAGCAGCCAAAGAGGGCTGCTGGGACTACTAAAAGCAGATACGCAGTATTTT
TRBJ2-1 | TRBV5-1 | . | . | CASSDVPGNEQFF | TGCGCCAGCAGCGATGTACCCGGGAATGAGCAGTTCTTC
TRBJ2-5 | TRBV5-6 | . | . | CASSLRGNQETQYF | TGTGCCAGCAGCTTACGGGGAAACCAAGAGACCCAGTACTTC
TRBJ2-1 | TRBV16 | . | TRBD2 | CASSQSLAESQFF | TGTGCCAGCAGCCAATCGCTAGCGGAATCGCAGTTCTTC
TRBJ1-1 | TRBV7-2 | . | . | CASSLVTQVNTEAFF | TGTGCCAGCAGCTTAGTCACACAGGTGAACACTGAAGCTTTCTTT
TRBJ2-3 | TRBV5-1 | . | . | CASSFGNPRRGLGTDTQYF | TGCGCCAGCAGCTTCGGAAATCCCAGGCGGGGGCTTGGGACAGATACGCAGTATTTT
TRBJ1-1 | TRBV6-1 | few | TRBD1 | CASSPGQGNTEAFF | TGTGCCAGCAGTCCGGGACAGGGGAACACTGAAGCTTTCTTT
TRBJ2-5 | TRBV7-9 | . | . | CASSLVRSPGETQYF | TGTGCCAGCAGCTTAGTCAGGTCCCCTGGGGAGACCCAGTACTTC
TRBJ2-5 | TRBV30 | . | TRBD2 | CAWSSGRAGTQYF | TGTGCCTGGAGTAGCGGGAGGGCCGGGACCCAGTACTTC